The 23 T cell receptor beta chains given below trace back to one sample, sequenced in a study of T-cell memory formation after mild COVID-19. TCRdb redid the calling of the 5' RACE reads with MiXCR, one entry per CDR3 protein. The sample lists about 390,000 distinct CDR3 sequences, roughly 15% seen once, with about 22% in the top ten. The sample was PBMCs or a T cell subset sorted from them (not recorded which). The receptors stem from a man between 18 and 35 years old who had mild COVID-19 (a few samples of this study predate the infection). Cell type and time point are not known.

This clonotype appeared a few times. This chain connects TRBV18 to TRBJ2-5, with 7 bases fitting TRBD1. Germline CDR1 KGHSH, CDR2 LQKENI. The junction had 9 bases not matched to a gene; V was cut back by 6 bases and J by 2 bases. CDR3 length: 15 residues. Written as DNA, the CDR3 is TGTGCCAGCTCGCAGGATTTACAGGGGCAAGAGACCCAGTACTTC. Translating gives CASSQDLQGQETQYF.

In this sample, this clonotype turned up many times. The genes are TRBV6-5 and TRBJ2-6; D perhaps matches TRBD1 (5 bases). Per the germline V gene, CDR1 is MNHEY and CDR2 is SVGAGI. Trimming pared 4 bases from V and 1 base from J, leaving 14 bases between. The CDR3 has 17 amino acids. CDR3 sequence: CASSFTPQGSGANVLTF. Here the CDR3 DNA reads TGTGCCAGCAGTTTCACCCCCCAGGGTTCTGGGGCCAACGTCCTGACTTTC.

A few counts support this clonotype. The rearrangement uses TRBV7-2 and TRBJ1-2, with 7 bases matching TRBD1. The trim removed 4 bases at V and 2 bases at J, leaving 1 base unmatched. CDR3 length: 13 amino acids. In germline, CDR1 is SGHTA, CDR2 FQGNSA. The DNA for the CDR3 is TGTGCCAGCAGCTGGGACAGAAACTATGGCTACACCTTC. As protein: CASSWDRNYGYTF.

This chain links TRBV9 with TRBJ2-7; D perhaps matches TRBD2 (5 bases). Germline values: CDR1 SGDLS, CDR2 YYNGEE. V shed 4 bases and J shed 2 bases, with 13 bases lying between them. This CDR3 spans 14 amino acids. The CDR3 region has the DNA TGTGCCAGCAGCTCGGGAACGCCCCCCTACGAGCAGTACTTC. Its protein product is CASSSGTPPYEQYF.

The chain uses TRBV13 and TRBJ2-3; 7 nucleotides agree with TRBD1. The junction had 8 bases not matched to a gene; V was cut back by 5 bases and J by 0 bases. This CDR3 has 16 residues. In germline, CDR1 is PRHDT, CDR2 FYEKMQ (reference sequence). The CDR3 loop reads CASSRVGTASTDTQYF. The DNA of the CDR3 is TGTGCCAGCAGCCGAGTTGGGACAGCCAGCACAGATACGCAGTATTTT.

This clonotype was seen a handful of times. The chain uses TRBV7-2 and TRBJ2-2, with TRBD2 identical over 15 bases. Germline V lookup: CDR1 SGHTA, CDR2 FQGNSA. The CDR3 is made up of 19 amino acids. The ends lost 5 bases at V and 4 bases at J; junction bases unmatched: 11. The CDR3 reads CASSPPGLAGGKRTGELFF. CDR3 coding DNA: TGTGCCAGCAGCCCACCGGGACTAGCGGGGGGCAAACGCACCGGGGAGCTGTTTTTT.

The V and J genes are TRBV4-3 and TRBJ2-7; D is unresolved. The ends were cut back, 0 bases at V and 2 bases at J, with 8 bases in the middle. The length of the CDR3 is 14 residues. Germline V lookup: CDR1 LGHNA, CDR2 YSLEER. CDR3 sequence: CASSQDGQTYEQYF. CDR3 nucleotides: TGCGCCAGCAGCCAAGATGGTCAGACCTACGAGCAGTACTTC.

This clonotype was counted between two and nine times. The chain carries TRBV24-1 and TRBJ1-2, with 8 bases that match TRBD1. CDR1 is KGHDR and CDR2 is SFDVKD in the germline V gene. Losses at the gene ends were 4 bases for V and 2 bases for J; bases not matched to a gene: 8. The length of the CDR3 is 16 residues. The CDR3 DNA reads TGTGCCACCAGTGACGCCGGGACAGGCGCCAACTATGGCTACACCTTC. Translation gives CATSDAGTGANYGYTF.

CDR3 sequence reads: CASSQVDRGRNTEAFF. The DNA of the CDR3 is TGTGCCAGCAGCCAAGTTGACAGGGGGCGGAACACTGAAGCTTTCTTT. The V call is TRBV4-2, the J call TRBJ1-1, with 10 bases fitting TRBD1. Germline CDR1 LGHNA, CDR2 YNFKEQ. J was trimmed by 1 base and V by 1 base; bases with no gene match: 3. CDR3 length: 16 amino acids.

This clonotype came up a few times. The gene calls are TRBV12-3 or TRBV12-4 and TRBJ2-2; 9 positions match TRBD2. The CDR3 is 14 residues long. With 6 bases clipped from V and 6 bases from J, the junction kept 5 bases outside the gene matches. The CDR3, as DNA: TGTGCCAGCAGGGGACTAGCTGACGCCGGGGAGCTGTTTTTT. Residues: CASRGLADAGELFF.

V usage is TRBV6-5 and J usage is TRBJ2-5; unclear D gene. CDR3 length: 13 residues. From germline, CDR1 is MNHEY and CDR2 SVGAGI. V dropped 0 bases and J dropped 5 bases, with 7 bases sitting between them. CDR3 region: CASSYSTGETQYF. The CDR3 DNA is TGTGCCAGCAGTTACTCGACTGGGGAGACCCAGTACTTC.

This chain joins TRBV20-1 and TRBJ1-5; D gene uncertain. CDR1 and CDR2 (germline): DFQATT, SNEGSKA (reference sequence). The CDR3 totals 14 residues. The germline V and J ends were trimmed by 4 bases and 4 bases, with 14 bases remaining between them. The CDR3 reads CSATGYVQNQPQHF. The CDR3 region has the DNA TGCAGTGCTACAGGATACGTACAAAATCAGCCCCAGCATTTT.

The chain employs TRBV7-2 and TRBJ1-2; D is ambiguous. V gave up 4 bases and J gave up 4 bases, with 10 bases separating them. Germline CDR1 SGHTA, CDR2 FQGNSA. This CDR3 contains 13 residues. The CDR3 loop is CASSSRASYGYTF. CDR3 DNA sequence: TGTGCCAGCAGCTCCCGGGCCTCCTATGGCTACACCTTC.

The genes are TRBV20-1 and TRBJ2-2; D unresolved. Trimming took 7 bases from V and 1 from J, leaving 13 bases between them. The CDR3 has 14 residues. The germline gives CDR1 DFQATT, CDR2 SNEGSKA (reference sequence). Written as DNA, the CDR3 is TGCAGTGTTCTACCGTCTGGGAACACCGGGGAGCTGTTTTTT. Translating it yields CSVLPSGNTGELFF.

This sequence joins TRBV5-1 and TRBJ2-1, with 7 bases lining up with TRBD1. Per germline, CDR1 SGHRS and CDR2 YFSETQ. The CDR3 length is 15 residues. V was clipped by 5 bases and J by 1 base; unmatched bases: 6. This chain's CDR3 is CASRYRQGSYNEQFF. CDR3 coding DNA: TGCGCCAGCAGGTATCGACAGGGATCCTACAATGAGCAGTTCTTC.

The V gene is TRBV5-6, the J gene TRBJ2-3, with D perhaps matching TRBD2 (6 bases). CDR3 length equals 15 residues. V was pared by 5 bases and J by 2 bases, with 15 bases between. The germline CDR1 and CDR2 sequences are SGHDT and YYEEEE. The CDR3 DNA follows: TGTGCCAGCAGTTCCTGGACGGGAGACACAGATACGCAGTATTTT. It translates to CASSSWTGDTDTQYF.

The table lists this clonotype with a few counts. This chain's CDR3 is CASSLKSDYEQYF. Written as DNA, the CDR3 is TGTGCCAGCAGCTTAAAGAGTGACTACGAGCAGTACTTC. The V gene is TRBV13, the J gene TRBJ2-7; D unclear. V was cut by 2 bases and J by 3 bases, with 8 bases left in between. Germline lookup yields CDR1 PRHDT and CDR2 FYEKMQ (reference sequence). This CDR3 has 13 amino acids.

The chain employs TRBV12-3 or TRBV12-4 and TRBJ2-5, with TRBD1 matching 7 bases. The CDR3 is made up of 14 amino acids. The V and J ends lost 5 bases and 4 bases, in that order; junction bases with no gene match: 7. The CDR3 DNA is TGTGCCAGCAGTCCGGGACAGAGTTTAGAGACCCAGTACTTC. Protein sequence: CASSPGQSLETQYF.

There are a few counts of this clonotype. Here the CDR3 reads CASSQDPNTDTQYF. The CDR3 DNA reads as TGCGCCAGCAGCCAAGATCCAAACACAGATACGCAGTATTTT. The chain joins TRBV4-3 to TRBJ2-3; D is uncertain. The germline V and J ends were trimmed by 0 bases and 2 bases, with 6 bases remaining between them. Germline V lookup: CDR1 LGHNA, CDR2 YSLEER. This CDR3 comprises 14 residues.

This clonotype turned up a few times. The rearrangement joins TRBV7-9 to TRBJ1-6; D ambiguous. The CDR3 has 13 residues. CDR1 SEHNR and CDR2 FQNEAQ come from the germline V gene (reference sequence). V was trimmed by 4 bases and J by 10 bases, leaving 11 bases between them. For the CDR3, the DNA is TGTGCCAGCAGCTCCAGGCCGCGATCACCCCTCCACTTT. Its protein product is CASSSRPRSPLHF.

This clonotype was observed a handful of times. The chain uses TRBV27 and TRBJ1-1, with D perhaps TRBD1 (6 bases). CDR3 length: 13 residues. V was clipped by 10 bases and J by 3 bases, with 15 bases between them. Germline V gene lookup returns CDR1 MNHEY and CDR2 SMNVEV (reference sequence). DNA for the CDR3: TGTGCCACCCACAGGGCTTTGGACACTGAAGCTTTCTTT. It translates to CATHRALDTEAFF.

This clonotype was detected ten times or more. The chain has TRBV20-1 and TRBJ1-5; 9 nucleotides align to TRBD1. Germline CDR1 DFQATT, CDR2 SNEGSKA (reference sequence). CDR3 length: 13 residues. V lost 3 bases, J lost 5 bases, and 2 bases stayed unmatched. CDR3 in DNA: TGCAGTGCTAGGACAGGGGGAGATCAGCCCCAGCATTTT. It specifies CSARTGGDQPQHF.

The chain combines TRBV28 with TRBJ2-3, with D possibly matching TRBD2 (6 bases). The germline V gene encodes CDR1 MDHEN and CDR2 SYDVKM. The CDR3 length is 15 residues. V was pared by 3 bases and J by 2 bases, with 12 bases between. Here the CDR3 DNA reads TGTGCCAGCAGTTTCACGGGGGAACCCACAGATACGCAGTATTTT. It specifies CASSFTGEPTDTQYF.